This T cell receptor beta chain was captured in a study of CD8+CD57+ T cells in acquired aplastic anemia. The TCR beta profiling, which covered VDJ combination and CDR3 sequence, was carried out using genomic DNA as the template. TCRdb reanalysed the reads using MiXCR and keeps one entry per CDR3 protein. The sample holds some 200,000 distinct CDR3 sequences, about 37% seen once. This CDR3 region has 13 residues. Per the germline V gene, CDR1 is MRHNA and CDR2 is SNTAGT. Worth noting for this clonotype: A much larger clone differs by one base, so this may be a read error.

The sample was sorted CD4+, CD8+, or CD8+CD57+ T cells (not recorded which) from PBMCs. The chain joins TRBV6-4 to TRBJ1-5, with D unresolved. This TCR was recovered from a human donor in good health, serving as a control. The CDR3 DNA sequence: TGTGCCAGCAGGACTCATAGCAGTCAGCCCCAGCATTTT. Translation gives CASRTHSSQPQHF.